The TCR beta chain under discussion was sequenced for a study of cytomegalovirus exposure and HLA in healthy donors (dated by TCRdb to the late 2010s). About the full investigation: An earlier analysis of several hundred of the donors reported approximately 280 Gb of sequence data and 95 million to 120 million unique TCR beta sequences obtained from around 180 million T cells. The study profiled the T cell repertoires of some 610 subjects by immunosequencing and related them to cytomegalovirus serostatus. The number of typed donors differed by locus: 629-630 for A, B, C, DRB1 and DQB1; approximately 520 for DQA1; around 580 for DPA1; and about 470 for DPB1. The study combined high-throughput TCR immunosequencing, statistical association of individual TCRs with disease status, and machine learning to predict cytomegalovirus infection status. On average, roughly 250,000 unique TCR beta nucleotide sequences were sequenced per donor among some 420 genotyped donors of the cohort, with approximately 18% of those sequences being non-productive. Both class I and class II loci were covered by HLA typing, at four-digit resolution. Rather than using new phenotypic data, the later analysis identified candidate immune exposures from TCR beta sequences and from how often those sequences occurred across donors. Of the 300 to 500 genotyped donors, approximately 81% were placed in the genetic ancestry cluster associated with self-reported Caucasian donors. To decide whether each TCR beta V gene segment behaved as functional or pseudogenic, an earlier analysis of fewer than 750 of the donors relied on high-throughput TCR beta sequencing. Several DR-DQ haplotypes were handled as single units for association and clustering, since linkage in the cohort was strong. An early release covering over 500 HLA-typed donors comprised about 320 gigabases of sequencing data and around 80 million unique TCR sequences. To study patterns of TCR occurrence, a later analysis re-analyzed previously published TCR beta repertoires from 550 to 800 donors and added high-resolution HLA genotyping. Along with the roughly 670-subject first cohort, a separate validation cohort of approximately 110 different subjects was used. Every discovery cohort repertoire had been produced on one sequencing platform. Donor age, sex, ethnicity and CMV serostatus were compiled together with the repertoire data. Genome-wide SNP genotypes for about three fifths of the roughly 670 donors were used in a later genetic analysis, which treated that subset as a discovery cohort. The study aimed to test whether signatures of past pathogen exposure could be identified by cataloging public T cell receptors.

The CDR1 and CDR2 encoded by the germline V gene are SGHNT and YENEEA. Including the terminal cysteine and phenylalanine, the CDR3 comprises 20 residues. Only the CDR3 DNA stays, 60 bases, in frame from base 1. The germline V and J ends show losses of 0 bases and 7 bases respectively, and no gene match explains 15 bases of the junction. About this clone: No antigen is known for it. The sample holds no much larger clone one base away, and base qualities are not on file.

Receptors were amplified or captured by the immunoSEQ multiplex PCR assay. For the multiplex PCR, a mixture combining 60 forward primers for TCR Vbeta segments and 13 reverse primers for TCR Jbeta segments was used. The CDR3 region of rearranged TCR beta genes was amplified from genomic DNA with a multiplex PCR assay. Amplified TCR beta libraries were sequenced as 87-base-pair reads on the Illumina HiSeq System. The published analysis was carried out like this. Across the 640 or so repertoires, a later analysis counted roughly 84 million unique TCR beta chains, some 11 million of which were shared by at least two donors. A nearest-neighbor algorithm error-corrected the raw reads and collapsed the reads into unique sequences, merging closely related sequences to remove PCR and sequencing errors. Alignment of CDR3 sequences to IMGT reference sequences was used to assign V, D and J gene segments. For a sequence to be retained, at least a six-nucleotide match to both a V gene segment and a J gene segment was required. Rearrangements were called productive when the CDR3 lacked stop codons and stayed in frame with V and J; all others were non-productive. Following IMGT convention, CDR3 was defined as the stretch from the second conserved V-encoded cysteine up to the conserved J-encoded phenylalanine. The earlier analysis of roughly 590 of the donors excluded any sequence lacking an unambiguous match to a single V gene segment. An earlier analysis of under 750 of the donors called V segments functional above 56.7% productive rearrangements and segregating when the between-donor standard deviation exceeded 5%. A statistical classification framework was built to diagnose cytomegalovirus status from the catalog of TCR beta chain sequences. V and J gene assignment, in a later analysis, came from comparing TCR nucleotide sequences with IMGT/GENE-DB human TR gene sequences. A later analysis assigned CDR3 sequences and most-parsimonious VDJ recombination scenarios with the TCRdist pipeline. A later analysis defined each TCR beta chain by its CDR3 amino acid sequence plus V-gene family, and excluded reads lacking a unique V-gene family. To address suspected cross-contamination and a sequencing artifact, a later analysis removed approximately 590 highly shared, low-generation-probability nucleotide sequences. In a later analysis, a clonal expansion index for each public chain was calculated from normalized within-repertoire ranks of inferred template counts. In a later analysis, generation probabilities were computed using a VDJ recombination model fitted to out-of-frame rearrangements, and the results were checked against IGoR. In a later analysis, TCR-TCR, TCR-HLA and TCR-CMV co-occurrence was scored with hypergeometric tests, and a repertoire-size bias correction was applied to TCR pairs. A later analysis estimated false discovery rates by permuting HLA or CMV assignments 20 times. In a later analysis, co-occurring TCRs were grouped using DBSCAN, and TCRdist sequence similarity was added for clustering within HLA-allele-positive subsets. For co-occurrence clustering, repertoires with fewer than 30,000 or more than 120,000 public chains were excluded, along with a handful of repertoires with anomalous nucleotide sharing. TCRdb re-hosts the immuneACCESS table, in-frame sequences only. Its copies lack some clones; in the studies checked, an unresolved V gene accounts for under half of them, and the cause for the rest is not known. That table is the source of V, J and clone size, and D and trimming were worked out from the DNA. The sample has about 150,000 clones on record, around four fifths of them singletons. 1% of the sample rests with the top ten.

The cohort was made up of approximately 700 healthy bone marrow donors. Cohort members were all nominally healthy when sampled, although unrecorded immune exposures were likely present. The donor was CMV seropositive and belonged to the group of around 300 seropositive cohort members. Every donor gave a peripheral blood sample, and the peripheral blood mononuclear cells from that sample were used for TCR beta sequencing. Genomic DNA was extracted from the blood cell samples with the Qiagen DNeasy Blood Extraction Kit. What the work shows at the level of the full study, not this receptor alone: In a later analysis, the rate of TCR association differed among HLA loci, with DRB1 alleles having the most associated TCRs and HLA-C alleles having the fewest. A few of the identified cytomegalovirus-associated TCR beta chains were confirmed in vitro to be specific for cytomegalovirus antigens. The study gave a list of 150 to 200 TCR beta chains associated with cytomegalovirus. A further reported finding was that TCR beta sequences accurately predicted the HLA-A and HLA-B alleles for most subjects in the first cohort. In a later analysis, several top co-occurrence clusters were reported to appear linked to parvovirus B19, influenza, CMV and Epstein-Barr virus. Linkage disequilibrium might explain the correlated functional status among segregating V segments, but an unknown experimental factor could not be excluded. Only TCR beta chains were sequenced in this cohort, and the absence of alpha or paired-chain data limited detectable features. Assigning TCR associations to individual alleles was difficult when HLA alleles, especially DR and DQ, strongly co-occurred. In a later genetic analysis, fewer N-insertions in productive TCRs were reported among donors in an Asian-associated ancestry cluster than the roughly 710-donor mean. In an earlier analysis of 587 of the donors, most TCR beta V segments appeared in productive rearrangements about 87% or about 30% of the time, broadly matching IMGT annotations. In both the original and validation cohorts, the classifier was reported to diagnose cytomegalovirus status with high specificity and sensitivity. Some IMGT-functional V segments, including TRBV6-2 and TRBV6-3, could not be distinguished by the 87-base-pair reads and were therefore excluded. Presence/absence analyses assumed roughly uniform sequencing depth across donors, an assumption that may not hold. Across donors, most TCR sequences were observed very rarely, whereas some public TCRs were present in many individuals. A group of highly shared sequence variants was considered likely to be a technical artifact of the sequencing pipeline. V-gene and J-gene trimming of TCR beta chains was associated with a missense DCLRE1C variant in a later genetic analysis, and the association was replicated in an independent cohort. In a later analysis, some 17,000 TCR beta sequences were associated with specific HLA alleles at a false discovery rate of 0.05. In a later analysis, most CMV-associated TCR beta chains were found to appear HLA-restricted, with HLA associations seemingly driven largely by CMV exposure. Because HLA typing was missing for some donors at each locus, association tests included only the typed subset. Because counts were too low, about 18 rarely observed V segments, including chromosome 9 orphons, were excluded from the earlier analysis of under 650 of the donors. The only immune exposure information available for the cohort was CMV serostatus. The authors suggested that the approach could potentially be generalized to other disease states and immunological phenotypes. In a later analysis, HLA-associated TCR beta chains showed more clonal expansion and lower generation probabilities than non-associated chains that were equally common.

Recombination joined TRBV11-3 with TRBJ2-2; the central 12 bases match TRBD2. The sequence was obtained from a woman between 45 and 60 years old in good health and CMV-seropositive. What was sequenced was PBMCs. CDR3 region: CASSLDGSKLAGGQDGELFF. The nucleotide sequence reads TGTGCCAGCAGCTTAGATGGATCTAAGCTAGCGGGGGGGCAGGACGGGGAGCTGTTTTTT. When the CDR3 is completed using the reference TRBV11-3 and TRBJ2-2 genes on either side, the full variable domain is EAGVVQSPRYKIIEKKQPVAFWCNPISGHNTLYWYLQNLGQGPELLIRYENEEAVDDSQLPKDRFSAERLKGVDSTLKIQPAELGDSAVYLCASSLDGSKLAGGQDGELFFGEGSRLTVL.